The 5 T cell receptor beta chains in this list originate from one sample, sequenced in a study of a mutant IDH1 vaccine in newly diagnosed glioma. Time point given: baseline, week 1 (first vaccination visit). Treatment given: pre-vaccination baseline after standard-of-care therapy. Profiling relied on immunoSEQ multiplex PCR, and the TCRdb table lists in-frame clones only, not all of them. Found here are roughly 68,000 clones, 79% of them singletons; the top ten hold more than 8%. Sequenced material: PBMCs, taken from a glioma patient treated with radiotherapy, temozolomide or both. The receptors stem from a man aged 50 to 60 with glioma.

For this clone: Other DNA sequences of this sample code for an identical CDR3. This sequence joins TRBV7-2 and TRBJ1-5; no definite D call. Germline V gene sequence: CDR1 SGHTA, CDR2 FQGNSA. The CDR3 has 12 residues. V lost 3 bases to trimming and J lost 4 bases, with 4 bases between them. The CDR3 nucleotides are TGTGCCAGCAGCTTTTATAATCAGCCCCAGCATTTT. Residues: CASSFYNQPQHF.

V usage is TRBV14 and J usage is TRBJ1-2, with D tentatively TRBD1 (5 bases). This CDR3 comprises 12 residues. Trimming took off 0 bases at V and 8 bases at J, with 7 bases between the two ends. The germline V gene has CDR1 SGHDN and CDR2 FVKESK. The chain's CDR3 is CASSQDWGGYTF. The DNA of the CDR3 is TGTGCCAGCAGCCAAGATTGGGGCGGCTACACCTTC.

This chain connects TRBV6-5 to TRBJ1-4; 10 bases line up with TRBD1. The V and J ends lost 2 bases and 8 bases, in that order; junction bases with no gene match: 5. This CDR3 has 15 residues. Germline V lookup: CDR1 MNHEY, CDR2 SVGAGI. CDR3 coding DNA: TGTGCCAGCAGTTACAAAGGGACAGGGGAAGAAAAACTGTTTTTT. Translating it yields CASSYKGTGEEKLFF.

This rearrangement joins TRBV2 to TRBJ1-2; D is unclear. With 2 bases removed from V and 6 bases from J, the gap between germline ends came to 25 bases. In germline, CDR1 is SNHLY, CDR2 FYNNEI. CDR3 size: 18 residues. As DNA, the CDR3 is TGTGCCAGCAGTGAAAACCGGTTAGGGAGAACCGGCAGAGATGGCTACACCTTC. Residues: CASSENRLGRTGRDGYTF. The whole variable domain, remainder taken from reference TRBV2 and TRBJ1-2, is EPEVTQTPSHQVTQMGQEVILRCVPISNHLYFYWYRQILGQKVEFLVSFYNNEISEKSEIFDDQFSVERPDGSNFTLKIRSTKLEDSAMYFCASSENRLGRTGRDGYTFGSGTRLTVV.

The CDR3 sequence is CATAQTPDYGYTF. CDR3 sequence (DNA): TGTGCCACGGCCCAGACACCGGACTATGGCTACACCTTC. The chain recombines TRBV19 with TRBJ1-2; D uncertain. Between the trimmed V and J ends, which lost 10 bases and 3 bases, there was a span of 15 bases. Germline-derived CDR1 and CDR2 are LNHDA and SQIVND (reference sequence). The CDR3 is 13 amino acids.